The rows below give T cell receptor beta chains drawn from one sample of a study of graft-versus-host responses after intestinal transplantation. Their specific antigens are unknown. Produced via immunoSEQ multiplex PCR; TCRdb's table is partial and in-frame only. The data show around 50,000 clones, with roughly nine tenths seen just once and under 0.65% held by the top ten. Sequencing was performed on unstimulated CD4+ T cells sorted from spleen or lymph node cells, taken before transplant. The source of these receptors is a human donor who was the organ donor for an intestinal transplant. CDR3s include the opening cysteine and the closing phenylalanine or tryptophan. The order of the fields is clone size, V gene, J gene, D gene, CDR3 length, CDR3 protein, CDR3 DNA. D genes are given only for firm matches. The listing skips clone size in some rows; elsewhere it reads once, few, many or a size class.

-	TRBV21-1	TRBJ1-4	-	15	CASSKARSSNEKLFF	TGTGCCAGCAGCAAAGCGCGGTCGAGTAATGAAAAACTGTTTTTT
-	TRBV2	TRBJ2-2	TRBD2	15	CASRKPSGSIGELFF	TGTGCCAGCAGGAAACCTAGCGGGAGTATCGGGGAGCTGTTTTTT
-	TRBV11-2	TRBJ1-3	-	14	CASSSDRLGNTIYF	TGTGCCAGCAGCTCCGACAGGCTTGGAAACACCATATATTTT
-	TRBV9	TRBJ2-5	-	16	CASSVGGGWLSETQYF	TGTGCCAGCAGCGTTGGGGGAGGTTGGCTTTCAGAGACCCAGTACTTC
-	TRBV6-4	TRBJ2-7	-	14	CASSRHGGSYEQYF	TGTGCCAGCAGCCGCCACGGCGGGTCCTACGAGCAGTACTTC
-	TRBV18	TRBJ1-5	-	13	CASSPAGNQPQHF	TGTGCCAGCTCACCGGCAGGAAATCAGCCCCAGCATTTT
-	TRBV5-4	TRBJ2-3	-	13	CASSFPSTDTQYF	TGTGCCAGCAGCTTCCCTAGCACAGATACGCAGTATTTT
-	TRBV19	TRBJ2-7	TRBD2	13	CASSREGAYEQYF	TGTGCCAGTAGTCGGGAGGGTGCCTACGAGCAGTACTTC
few	TRBV28	TRBJ1-1	-	15	CASSRTGGTVTEAFF	TGTGCCAGCAGCCGGACCGGGGGTACGGTCACTGAAGCTTTCTTT
-	TRBV19	TRBJ2-7	-	15	CASSMGGLDPYEQYF	TGTGCCAGTAGTATGGGGGGTCTCGACCCCTACGAGCAGTACTTC
-	TRBV9	TRBJ2-4	TRBD1	16	CASSVGDRQKGDIQYF	TGTGCCAGCAGCGTGGGGGACAGGCAAAAAGGGGACATTCAGTACTTC
-	TRBV27	TRBJ2-2	TRBD2	14	CASSLSGGVGELFF	TGTGCCAGCAGTTTATCGGGGGGGGTCGGGGAGCTGTTTTTT
-	TRBV4-2	TRBJ2-3	TRBD2	18	CASSQGSLAGGMGDTQYF	TGTGCCAGCAGCCAAGGGTCACTAGCGGGAGGAATGGGAGATACGCAGTATTTT
-	TRBV5-6	TRBJ2-7	-	13	CASSLSLSYEQYF	TGTGCCAGCAGCTTGTCTCTCTCCTACGAGCAGTACTTC
once	TRBV30	TRBJ1-5	-	15	CAWSVRGRGNQPQHF	TGTGCCTGGAGTGTGAGGGGCAGGGGAAATCAGCCCCAGCATTTT
-	TRBV11-2	TRBJ2-3	TRBD2	13	CASSFSGGDTQYF	TGTGCCAGCAGCTTTAGCGGGGGGGATACGCAGTATTTT
-	TRBV2	TRBJ2-1	TRBD2	14	CASRTGTSLHEQFF	TGTGCCAGCAGAACCGGGACTAGCCTCCATGAGCAGTTCTTC
-	TRBV7-9	TRBJ1-2	-	12	CASVREGFGYTF	TGTGCCAGTGTCCGGGAGGGCTTTGGCTACACCTTC
-	TRBV28	TRBJ1-6	-	13	CASSHDRNSPLHF	TGTGCCAGCAGTCATGACAGGAATTCACCCCTCCACTTT
-	TRBV30	TRBJ1-1	-	18	CAWSRSGVFGADNTEAFF	TGTGCCTGGAGTCGGAGTGGGGTTTTTGGGGCAGACAACACTGAAGCTTTCTTT
once	TRBV11-2	TRBJ2-1	-	16	CASSLDITPGYSEQFF	TGTGCCAGCAGCTTAGATATTACGCCAGGGTACAGTGAGCAGTTCTTC
-	TRBV6-4	TRBJ2-5	-	13	CASSRDRQETQYF	TGTGCCAGCAGTCGAGACAGACAAGAGACCCAGTACTTC
few	TRBV29-1	TRBJ1-5	TRBD1	13	CSAQGQGNQPQHF	TGCAGCGCCCAAGGACAGGGCAATCAGCCCCAGCATTTT
-	TRBV6-6	TRBJ2-1	TRBD2	14	CASTLAGELNEQFF	TGTGCCAGCACCCTAGCGGGAGAGCTCAATGAGCAGTTCTTC
-	TRBV5-5	TRBJ2-7	TRBD1	14	CASSPGQGRYEQYF	TGTGCCAGCAGTCCGGGACAGGGGAGGTACGAGCAGTACTTC
-	TRBV6-5	TRBJ1-3	-	15	CASSYGGTVGNTIYF	TGTGCCAGCAGTTACGGGGGGACGGTCGGAAACACCATATATTTT
-	TRBV11-2	TRBJ2-7	-	16	CASSFRRDSPVNEQYF	TGTGCCAGCAGCTTCCGCCGGGACTCCCCAGTGAACGAGCAGTACTTC
-	TRBV15	TRBJ2-1	-	13	CATTPGLNNEQFF	TGTGCCACCACCCCGGGACTGAACAATGAGCAGTTCTTC
-	TRBV5-6	TRBJ2-4	-	16	CASSLAPTSDKNIQYF	TGTGCCAGCAGCTTGGCCCCGACTAGTGACAAAAACATTCAGTACTTC
-	TRBV7-2	TRBJ2-1	TRBD1	15	CASSLEGTGGNEQFF	TGTGCCAGCAGCTTAGAGGGCACAGGGGGCAATGAGCAGTTCTTC
-	TRBV2	TRBJ2-1	TRBD2	15	CASRGTSGRATEQFF	TGTGCCAGCAGGGGGACTAGCGGGAGGGCCACTGAGCAGTTCTTC
-	TRBV5-4	TRBJ2-5	-	14	CASSSTASLETQYF	TGTGCCAGCAGCTCGACAGCTTCACTAGAGACCCAGTACTTC
once	TRBV7-8	TRBJ2-7	TRBD1	14	CASSLTGGDSQQYF	TGTGCCAGCAGCTTGACAGGGGGCGATTCTCAGCAGTACTTC
-	TRBV27	TRBJ2-5	-	14	CASSLGHFKETQYF	TGTGCCAGCAGTTTAGGACATTTCAAAGAGACCCAGTACTTC
once	TRBV9	TRBJ2-7	TRBD1	14	CASSVEDRVDEQYF	TGTGCCAGCAGCGTAGAGGACAGGGTGGACGAGCAGTACTTC
-	TRBV19	TRBJ2-1	TRBD2	16	CASSIGSGRESRGQFF	TGTGCCAGTAGTATAGGGAGCGGGAGGGAGTCTCGAGGGCAGTTCTTC
-	TRBV16	TRBJ2-7	TRBD2	14	CASSQGLADYEQYF	TGTGCCAGCAGCCAAGGGCTAGCGGACTACGAGCAGTACTTC
-	TRBV6-5	TRBJ2-7	TRBD1	15	CASTAGTGASYEQYF	TGTGCCAGCACCGCCGGGACAGGGGCCTCCTACGAGCAGTACTTC
-	TRBV4-1	TRBJ2-7	TRBD2	15	CASSQVAGYSYEQYF	TGCGCCAGCAGCCAGGTAGCGGGGTACTCCTACGAGCAGTACTTC
-	TRBV28	TRBJ1-2	TRBD1	16	CASSLGQADFFYGYTF	TGTGCCAGCAGTTTAGGACAGGCCGACTTTTTCTATGGCTACACCTTC
-	TRBV21-1	TRBJ1-1	-	15	CASSPNCLNEHEAFF	TGTGCCAGCAGCCCCAATTGCTTAAATGAACATGAAGCTTTCTTT
-	TRBV6-5	TRBJ1-1	-	13	CASGGALNTEAFF	TGTGCCAGCGGTGGGGCCTTAAACACTGAAGCTTTCTTT
-	TRBV4-2	TRBJ2-5	TRBD1	16	CASSQTGTGDQETQYF	TGTGCCAGCAGCCAAACCGGGACAGGGGACCAAGAGACCCAGTACTTC
-	TRBV5-6	TRBJ1-2	TRBD1	15	CASSRDRGLSDGYTF	TGTGCCAGCAGCCGAGACAGGGGGCTTTCAGATGGCTACACCTTC
-	TRBV15	TRBJ2-2	TRBD2	20	CATSRAGSAGVLTEHRELFF	TGTGCCACCAGCAGAGCCGGGTCGGCGGGGGTCTTAACAGAACACCGGGAGCTGTTTTTT
-	TRBV28	TRBJ1-2	-	11	CASTQPEGYTF	TGTGCCAGCACCCAGCCGGAGGGCTACACCTTC
-	TRBV4-2	TRBJ2-2	TRBD2	16	CASSQVRTSFTGELFF	TGTGCCAGCAGCCAAGTGAGGACTAGCTTCACCGGGGAGCTGTTTTTT
-	TRBV15	TRBJ2-3	-	15	CATSPGLTSTDTQYF	TGTGCCACCAGTCCTGGACTAACTAGCACAGATACGCAGTATTTT
once	TRBV9	TRBJ1-1	-	13	CASSVEGNTEAFF	TGTGCCAGCAGCGTGGAGGGGAACACTGAAGCTTTCTTT
-	TRBV9	TRBJ1-2	TRBD1	15	CASSVSTGEDYGYTF	TGTGCCAGCAGCGTAAGCACAGGGGAGGACTATGGCTACACCTTC
-	TRBV5-6	TRBJ2-3	-	13	CASSLPEENTQYF	TGTGCCAGCAGCCTTCCCGAGGAGAATACGCAGTATTTT
-	TRBV6-1	TRBJ1-5	-	14	CASSVLPPNQPQHF	TGTGCCAGCAGTGTACTCCCCCCAAATCAGCCCCAGCATTTT
-	TRBV28	TRBJ2-2	TRBD2	19	CASSLFGLAGGKDTGELFF	TGTGCCAGCAGTTTATTCGGACTAGCGGGAGGCAAGGACACCGGGGAGCTGTTTTTT
-	TRBV5-8	TRBJ1-5	TRBD1	15	CASSFGTGANQPQHF	TGTGCCAGCAGCTTCGGGACAGGGGCCAATCAGCCCCAGCATTTT
-	TRBV9	TRBJ2-5	-	15	CASSPRTEQGETQYF	TGTGCCAGCAGCCCAAGGACAGAACAAGGAGAGACCCAGTACTTC
-	TRBV6-6	TRBJ1-1	-	14	CASSNGQTNTEAFF	TGTGCCAGCAGCAACGGACAGACCAACACTGAAGCTTTCTTT